The 25 T cell receptor beta chains listed next were all sequenced from one sample in a study of cytomegalovirus exposure and HLA in healthy donors (TCRdb year 2017). The library was produced with the immunoSEQ multiplex PCR assay. For the multiplex PCR, a mixture combining 60 forward primers for TCR Vbeta segments and 13 reverse primers for TCR Jbeta segments was used. This is the immuneACCESS table as TCRdb keeps it, with only in-frame sequences that have V and J called. A part of the clones is gone; compared with another copy, unresolved V genes explain less than half, and the rest is unexplained. Recorded for this sample are about 270,000 clones; roughly two thirds of them occurred a single time. Clones ranked in the top ten supply under 3% of the sample. Input material: PBMCs. These receptors were collected from a female donor in good health and CMV-seronegative.

The gene calls are TRBV25-1 and TRBJ1-4, with a weak D call TRBD1 (5 bases). The germline V gene has CDR1 MGHDK and CDR2 SYGVNS. This CDR3 has 16 amino acids. V was pared by 0 bases and J by 6 bases, with 14 bases between. The CDR3 is CASSEYRGDGDEKLFF. CDR3 sequence (DNA): TGTGCCAGCAGTGAATATCGGGGGGACGGGGATGAAAAACTGTTTTTT.

The rearrangement joins TRBV4-1 to TRBJ2-7; 10 bases match TRBD2. J lost 4 bases, V lost 8 bases, and 5 bases had no gene match. This CDR3 contains 13 residues. CDR1 MGHRA and CDR2 YSYEKL come from the germline V gene. The CDR3 coding sequence is TGCGCCAGCGGGAGCGGGAGGGCGTACGAGCAGTACTTC. It specifies CASGSGRAYEQYF.

This chain links TRBV5-1 with TRBJ2-1; 7 bases fit TRBD2. There are 16 residues in the CDR3. The V gene's germline CDR1 is SGHRS and CDR2 YFSETQ. The ends lost 2 bases at V and 3 bases at J; junction bases unmatched: 8. In DNA form, the CDR3 reads TGCGCCAGCAGCTTCAGCTCCCTAGCGGACTACAATGAGCAGTTCTTC. It is translated as CASSFSSLADYNEQFF.

The sample holds a few counts of this clone. The V call is TRBV5-4, the J call TRBJ2-7; possibly TRBD2 for D (5 bases). The CDR3 sequence is 14 residues long. With 0 bases removed from V and 0 bases from J, the gap between germline ends came to 7 bases. Germline CDR1 SGHNT, CDR2 YYREEE (reference sequence). CDR3 in DNA: TGTGCCAGCAGCTTGGCGGGGAGCTCCTACGAGCAGTACTTC. Translated: CASSLAGSSYEQYF.

This sequence joins TRBV2 and TRBJ2-3; D is unclear. With 5 bases removed from V and 3 bases from J, the gap between germline ends came to 6 bases. CDR1 and CDR2 (germline): SNHLY, FYNNEI. The CDR3 sequence is 12 residues long. This CDR3 is CASSRLTDTQYF. The CDR3 coding sequence is TGTGCCAGCAGTAGACTGACAGATACGCAGTATTTT.

The chain links TRBV15 to TRBJ2-3, with TRBD2 identical over 10 bases. The J segment lost 4 bases and the V segment lost 1 base, leaving 5 bases of the junction unmatched. CDR1 and CDR2 from the germline V gene are LNHNV and YYDKDF (reference sequence). The length of the CDR3 is 16 residues. CDR3 sequence reads: CATSRGLAGESDTQYF. The CDR3 DNA follows: TGTGCCACCAGCAGAGGTCTAGCGGGAGAGTCAGATACGCAGTATTTT.

This clone was seen only a few times. The J gene is TRBJ2-1, the V gene TRBV30, with TRBD2 matching over 9 bases. V trimming: 2 bases; J trimming: 2 bases; junction bases outside the gene matches: 4. In germline, CDR1 is GTSNPN, CDR2 SVGIG (reference sequence). CDR3 length: 15 amino acids. The chain's CDR3 is CAWSKREDPYNEQFF. The CDR3 DNA follows: TGTGCCTGGAGTAAGCGGGAGGACCCCTACAATGAGCAGTTCTTC.

This clone turned up a few times. The sample holds other DNA sequences that translate to the same CDR3. The rearrangement uses TRBV28 and TRBJ2-2, with a possible D match to TRBD2 (5 bases). Germline V gives CDR1 MDHEN, CDR2 SYDVKM. This CDR3 has 12 residues. Trimming removed 5 bases from V and 5 bases from J, with 6 bases in between. This CDR3 is CASSRGTGELFF. The CDR3 region has the DNA TGTGCCAGCAGTCGGGGAACCGGGGAGCTGTTTTTT.

V usage is TRBV19 and J usage is TRBJ2-3, with a weak D call TRBD2 (6 bases). Between the trimmed V and J ends, which lost 4 bases and 4 bases, there was a span of 21 bases. CDR1 is LNHDA, CDR2 SQIVND, per germline (reference sequence). The CDR3 has 17 amino acids. CDR3 in amino acids: CASSNPALGGSADTQYF. The CDR3 DNA follows: TGTGCCAGTAGTAACCCCGCCCTTGGAGGGAGCGCAGATACGCAGTATTTT.

This sequence joins TRBV7-8 and TRBJ2-1; a possible D gene is TRBD2 (6 bases). From germline, CDR1 is SGHVS and CDR2 FQNEAQ. The CDR3 length is 15 residues. Trimming took 5 bases from V and 6 from J, leaving 17 bases between them. The CDR3 DNA follows: TGTGCCAGCAGCCGGGAGAGGTCGGGGCCCAATGAGCAGTTCTTC. This gives the protein CASSRERSGPNEQFF.

This clone was found a few times. This rearrangement joins TRBV27 to TRBJ1-6, with TRBD1 matching 9 bases. The V segment lost 6 bases and the J segment 9 bases; nucleotides outside the gene matches: 9. Looked up from germline, CDR1 is MNHEY and CDR2 is SMNVEV (reference sequence). The CDR3 sequence is 15 residues long. CDR3 nucleotide sequence: TGTGCCAGCAGGAATAGGACAGGGGTTAGTTCACCCCTCCACTTT. This gives the protein CASRNRTGVSSPLHF.

V and J are TRBV25-1 and TRBJ2-1; TRBD2 matches at 7 bases. Germline V gives CDR1 MGHDK, CDR2 SYGVNS. V lost 1 base and J lost 4; bases outside the gene matches: 10. The CDR3 extends over 17 amino acids. This CDR3 reads CASSESSPLGGYNEQFF. As DNA, the CDR3 is TGTGCCAGCAGTGAATCCTCCCCCCTGGGGGGGTACAATGAGCAGTTCTTC.

This CDR3 is CSARGVRELFF. As DNA, the CDR3 is TGCAGTGCTAGAGGCGTGAGGGAACTGTTTTTT. The chain links TRBV20-1 to TRBJ1-4; no clear D. Trimming cost V 1 base and J 12 bases, with 9 bases left between them. Germline V CDR1 and CDR2: DFQATT, SNEGSKA (reference sequence). The CDR3 loop spans 11 amino acids.

This chain links TRBV27 with TRBJ2-5, with 9 nucleotides matching TRBD1. The CDR3 consists of 17 residues. CDR1 is MNHEY and CDR2 is SMNVEV in the germline V gene (reference sequence). Trimming took 6 bases from V and 4 from J; bases not matched to a gene: 15. CDR3 nucleotide sequence: TGTGCCAGCAGCCCAAAGGACCCCGGGACAGGGAGAGAGACCCAGTACTTC. It specifies CASSPKDPGTGRETQYF.

To note about this clone: One end of the junction is discordant with germline, which a read error may explain. CDR3 DNA: TGTTCCAGCAGCGCCATGCAGGGGCACACTGAAGCTTTCTTT. Residues: CSSSAMQGHTEAFF. The chain combines TRBV7-9 with TRBJ1-1, with D possibly TRBD1 on 6 matching bases. This CDR3 region has 14 residues. The germline gives CDR1 SEHNR, CDR2 FQNEAQ (reference sequence).

The chain is built from TRBV2 and TRBJ2-5, with 12 bases that match TRBD1. Gene TRBJ2-7 matches the end of the DNA better, so the J call may be wrong. Germline V gene sequence: CDR1 SNHLY, CDR2 FYNNEI. This CDR3 is built from 14 residues. The CDR3 region is CASGDRGLGGEQYF. The CDR3 DNA reads TGTGCCAGCGGGGACAGGGGGCTTGGTGGCGAGCAGTACTTC.

The chain links TRBV5-1 to TRBJ2-7; maybe TRBD1 (5 bases). V was cut by 0 bases and J by 2 bases, with 6 bases left in between. This CDR3 has 13 amino acids. Per the germline V gene, CDR1 is SGHRS and CDR2 is YFSETQ. The CDR3 DNA follows: TGCGCCAGCAGCTTGGAGGGGACCTACGAGCAGTACTTC. Translation gives CASSLEGTYEQYF.

The rearrangement links TRBV18 to TRBJ1-2; the D is unclear. This CDR3 has 16 residues. In germline, CDR1 is KGHSH, CDR2 LQKENI. V gave up 2 bases and J gave up 5 bases, with 18 bases separating them. Written as DNA, the CDR3 is TGTGCCAGCTCACCAATTAGCGGAGCGGCGAGATATGGCTACACCTTC. The encoded protein is CASSPISGAARYGYTF.

The genes are TRBV27 and TRBJ1-5; D perhaps matches TRBD1 (6 bases). V lost 5 bases to trimming and J lost 3 bases, with 14 bases between them. Germline CDR1 MNHEY, CDR2 SMNVEV (reference sequence). This CDR3 is 15 amino acids long. The CDR3 reads CASSPAGAINQPQHF. CDR3 nucleotide sequence: TGTGCCAGCAGTCCCGCGGGGGCAATCAATCAGCCCCAGCATTTT.

The chain carries TRBV27 and TRBJ2-5; 12 bases align to TRBD2. The DNA end is a closer match to TRBJ2-7, so the J assignment may be wrong. Germline V gene sequence: CDR1 MNHEY, CDR2 SMNVEV (reference sequence). CDR3 size: 17 residues. CDR3: CASSQRTSGTSSYEQYF. The DNA of the CDR3 is TGTGCCAGCAGTCAGCGGACTAGCGGGACGTCCTCCTACGAGCAGTACTTC.

The gene calls are TRBV9 and TRBJ2-2; perhaps TRBD1 as D (6 bases). Between the trimmed V and J ends, which lost 4 bases and 0 bases, there was a span of 10 bases. Germline V gene lookup returns CDR1 SGDLS and CDR2 YYNGEE. There are 15 residues in the CDR3. CDR3 sequence (DNA): TGTGCCAGCAGCAACAGGGCTTCGAACACCGGGGAGCTGTTTTTT. Translation: CASSNRASNTGELFF.

This chain uses TRBV9 with TRBJ2-3; 7 nucleotides match TRBD1. The CDR3 extends over 13 amino acids. Germline CDR1 SGDLS, CDR2 YYNGEE. Losses at the gene ends were 4 bases for V and 4 bases for J; bases not matched to a gene: 3. CDR3 in amino acids: CASSPTGSDTQYF. In DNA, the CDR3 is TGTGCCAGCAGCCCGACAGGGTCAGATACGCAGTATTTT.

This clone has just a few counts. The chain couples TRBV30 to TRBJ1-3; TRBD1 might be the D (5 bases). CDR3 length equals 12 residues. V gave up 1 base and J gave up 5 bases, with 6 bases separating them. Germline assignment: CDR1 GTSNPN and CDR2 SVGIG (reference sequence). CDR3 region: CAWSAGRNTIYF. CDR3 sequence (DNA): TGTGCCTGGAGTGCAGGGCGAAACACCATATATTTT.

The rearrangement uses TRBV2 and TRBJ2-1, with TRBD2 matching over 8 bases. Germline trimming cut 7 bases from V and 4 bases from J; bases unmatched to any gene: 12. The CDR3 loop spans 16 amino acids. Looked up from germline, CDR1 is SNHLY and CDR2 is FYNNEI. This chain's CDR3 is CASKKGTREGYNEQFF. The CDR3 DNA is TGTGCCAGCAAAAAGGGTACCCGGGAGGGATACAATGAGCAGTTCTTC.

V and J are TRBV18 and TRBJ2-3; TRBD2 matches 8 bases. This CDR3 has 17 amino acids. Germline CDR1 is KGHSH and CDR2 is LQKENI. J gave up 4 bases and V 3 bases, and 12 bases lay outside the gene matches. CDR3 sequence: CASSPGWGSGRADTQYF. The CDR3 nucleotides read TGTGCCAGCTCACCGGGATGGGGGAGCGGGAGAGCAGATACGCAGTATTTT.